This T cell receptor (beta chain) emerged from a study of cytomegalovirus exposure and HLA in healthy donors. Broader study findings: A few V segments could not be told apart, such as TRBV6-2 and TRBV6-3, and were left out. Reportedly, HLA-A and HLA-B alleles of most subjects were accurately predicted from TCR beta. Near-uniform donor sequencing depth was presumed by presence/absence analyses. Later analysis revealed greater clonal expansion in HLA-associated TCR beta chains than in equally common others.

V was pared by 4 bases and J by 5 bases, with 11 bases of the junction left unmatched. The CDR3 consists of 16 residues. Germline-derived CDR1 and CDR2 are SGHDT and YYEEEE. Comment on this clone: Its matching antigen is unknown.

PCR employed 60 Vbeta and 13 Jbeta primers. Some clones are missing from TCRdb's copy, which holds only in-frame ones; the method was immunoSEQ multiplex PCR. The table includes some 85,000 clones, roughly three quarters detected once. Material: PBMCs. The receptor was isolated from a man aged 25 to 45 in good health and CMV-seronegative. This rearrangement joins TRBV5-6 to TRBJ2-1; 8 positions agree with TRBD2. The CDR3 loop reads CASSRTGTSNHNEQFF. CDR3 bases: TGTGCCAGCAGCCGGACCGGGACTAGTAACCACAATGAGCAGTTCTTC. Looking up the rest from reference TRBV5-6 and TRBJ2-1 gives the full variable domain: DAGVTQSPTHLIKTRGQQVTLRCSPKSGHDTVSWYQQALGQGPQFIFQYYEEEERQRGNFPDRFSGHQFPNYSSELNVNALLLGDSALYLCASSRTGTSNHNEQFFGPGTRLTVL.